This T cell receptor beta chain is drawn from a study of T cell responses to AZD1222 COVID-19 vaccine. Clones were sequenced by immunoSEQ multiplex PCR, and TCRdb holds only the in-frame ones, with some missing. The table records about 99,000 clones, about nine tenths of them present only once. For this clone: What it binds is unknown.

Study-level findings and limits: The donor group comprised mostly white British people and more females; the analysis possibly underestimated clonal diversity.

This sequence was found in an adult in good health. This sample comprised peripheral blood, obtained on day 0 of AZD1222 vaccination.

The CDR3 DNA reads as TGTGCCAGCAGCCAAGGGGACCCCTATGGCTACACCTTC. Amino acids: CASSQGDPYGYTF. This rearrangement joins TRBV3-1 (or the pseudogene TRBV3-2) to TRBJ1-2; possible D gene TRBD1, 5 bases. In germline, CDR1 is LGHDT, CDR2 YNNKEL (reference sequence). The CDR3 extends over 13 amino acids. Trimming shortened V by 1 base and J by 4 bases, and 7 bases separated the two germline ends.